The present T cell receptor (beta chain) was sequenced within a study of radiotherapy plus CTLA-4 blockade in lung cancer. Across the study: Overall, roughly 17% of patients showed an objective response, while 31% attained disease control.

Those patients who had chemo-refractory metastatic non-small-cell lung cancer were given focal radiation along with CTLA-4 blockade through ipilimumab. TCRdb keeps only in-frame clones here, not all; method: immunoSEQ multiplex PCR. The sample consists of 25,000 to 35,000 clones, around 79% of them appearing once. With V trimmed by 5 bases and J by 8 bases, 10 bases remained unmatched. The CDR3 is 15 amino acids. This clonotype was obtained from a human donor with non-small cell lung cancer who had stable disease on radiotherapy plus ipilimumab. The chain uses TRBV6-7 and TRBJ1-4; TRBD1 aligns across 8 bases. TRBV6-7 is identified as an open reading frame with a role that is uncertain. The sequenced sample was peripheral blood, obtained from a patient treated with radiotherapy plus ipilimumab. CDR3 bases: TGTGCCAGCAGTGAAGCGACAGGGGAGGAAGAAAAACTGTTTTTT. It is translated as CASSEATGEEEKLFF.